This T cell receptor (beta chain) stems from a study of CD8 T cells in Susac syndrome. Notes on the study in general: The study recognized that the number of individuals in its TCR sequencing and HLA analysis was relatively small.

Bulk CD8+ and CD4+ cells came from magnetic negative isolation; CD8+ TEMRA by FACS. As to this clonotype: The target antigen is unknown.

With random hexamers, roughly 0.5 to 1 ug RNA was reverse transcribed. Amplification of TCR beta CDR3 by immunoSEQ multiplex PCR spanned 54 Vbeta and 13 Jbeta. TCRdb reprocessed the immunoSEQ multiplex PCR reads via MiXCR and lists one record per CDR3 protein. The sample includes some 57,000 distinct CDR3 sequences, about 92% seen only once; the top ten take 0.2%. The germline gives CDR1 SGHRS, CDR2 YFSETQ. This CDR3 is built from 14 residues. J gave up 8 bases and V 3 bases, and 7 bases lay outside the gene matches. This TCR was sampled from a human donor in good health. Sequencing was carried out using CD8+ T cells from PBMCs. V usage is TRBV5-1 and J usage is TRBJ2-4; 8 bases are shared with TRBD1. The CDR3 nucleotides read TGCGCCAGCAGCTCCGGGACAGGCCTCGACATTCAGTACTTC. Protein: CASSSGTGLDIQYF.